These 20 T cell receptor beta chains were sequenced from one sample in a study of blood T cell repertoires in COVID-19. The assay was immunoSEQ multiplex PCR, and TCRdb's table has in-frame clones only and misses some. This sample has under 250,000 clones, with around 82% found just once. The sample consisted of peripheral blood. Receptor source: a woman aged 45-59 years with acute or convalescent COVID-19.

The V gene is TRBV13, the J gene TRBJ1-5; no definite D call. V was shortened by 5 bases and J by 1 base, with 18 bases between the two germline ends. Germline assignment: CDR1 PRHDT and CDR2 FYEKMQ (reference sequence). This CDR3 is built from 17 residues. CDR3 bases: TGTGCCAGCAGCCGCCGACGCGAGACACTGAGCAATCAGCCCCAGCATTTT. It codes for CASSRRRETLSNQPQHF.

The chain carries TRBV27 and TRBJ1-4; no clear D gene. CDR3 size: 14 residues. Germline V gene sequence: CDR1 MNHEY, CDR2 SMNVEV (reference sequence). The V end lost 2 bases, the J end lost 4 bases, and 8 bases lay between the germline ends. The chain's CDR3 is CASSLRENNEKLFF. The DNA for the CDR3 is TGTGCCAGCAGTTTACGAGAGAATAATGAAAAACTGTTTTTT.

This chain uses TRBV19 with TRBJ1-2; no clear D. CDR1 and CDR2 from the germline V gene are LNHDA and SQIVND (reference sequence). The CDR3 covers 15 residues. Trimming stripped 5 bases from V and 2 bases from J, with 15 bases between. The CDR3 protein is CASSPQARSNYGYTF. CDR3 DNA sequence: TGTGCCAGTAGTCCCCAAGCAAGATCCAACTATGGCTACACCTTC.

The chain is built from TRBV10-3 and TRBJ1-1; 7 bases are shared with TRBD1. V shed 1 base, J shed 7 bases, and the junction held 3 bases outside the gene matches. The CDR3 covers 13 residues. The V gene's germline CDR1 is ENHRY and CDR2 SYGVKD. The CDR3 here is CAISEWDSGEAFF. CDR3 DNA sequence: TGTGCCATCAGTGAGTGGGACAGCGGTGAAGCTTTCTTT.

This rearrangement joins TRBV7-3 to TRBJ1-1; D remains unclear. This CDR3 has 13 amino acids. Germline V gene data show CDR1 as SGHTA and CDR2 as FQGTGA. Trimming took 5 bases from V and 0 from J, leaving 7 bases between them. The CDR3 loop reads CASSAGLNTEAFF. CDR3 DNA sequence: TGTGCCAGCAGCGCCGGTTTGAACACTGAAGCTTTCTTT.

The rearrangement joins TRBV5-1 to TRBJ1-4; D is unclear. Germline assignment: CDR1 SGHRS and CDR2 YFSETQ. The V and J ends lost 0 bases and 2 bases respectively, with 5 bases between them. This CDR3 is built from 14 residues. The CDR3 DNA reads as TGCGCCAGCAGCTTGGGCCAGACTAATGAAAAACTGTTTTTT. The encoded protein is CASSLGQTNEKLFF.

This sequence joins TRBV24-1 and TRBJ2-1; 7 bases align to TRBD1. The CDR3 length is 15 residues. Unmatched junction bases numbered 2, after V lost 1 base and J lost 3 bases. Looked up from germline, CDR1 is KGHDR and CDR2 is SFDVKD. This CDR3 reads CATSDFPGGYNEQFF. The CDR3 DNA reads as TGTGCCACCAGTGATTTCCCAGGGGGCTACAATGAGCAGTTCTTC.

This chain connects TRBV10-2 to TRBJ2-3; D may be TRBD2 (5 bases). The germline CDR1 and CDR2 sequences are WSHSY and SAAADI. V was cut by 3 bases and J by 6 bases, with 13 bases left in between. The CDR3 covers 14 residues. In DNA form, the CDR3 reads TGCGCCAGCAGTGAAATGAGCCCGGGGGATACGCAGTATTTT. It translates to CASSEMSPGDTQYF.

The chain joins TRBV28 to TRBJ2-7; 11 nucleotides align to TRBD1. The CDR3 length is 13 residues. Germline-derived CDR1 and CDR2 are MDHEN and SYDVKM. V was clipped by 2 bases and J by 6 bases; unmatched bases: 0. The CDR3 here is CASSLGTGGEQYF. In DNA, the CDR3 is TGTGCCAGCAGTTTAGGGACAGGGGGCGAGCAGTACTTC.

This chain links TRBV27 with TRBJ1-6; no reliable D call. Germline lookup yields CDR1 MNHEY and CDR2 SMNVEV (reference sequence). The V end lost 2 bases, the J end lost 13 bases, and 12 bases lay between the germline ends. The CDR3 has 13 amino acids. The CDR3 spells CASSLNSRSPLHF. The DNA of the CDR3 is TGTGCCAGCAGTTTAAACAGTAGGTCTCCCCTCCACTTT.

The V gene is TRBV27, the J gene TRBJ1-4; 8 bases align to TRBD1. The V gene's germline CDR1 is MNHEY and CDR2 SMNVEV (reference sequence). The CDR3 runs to 14 residues. Trimming cost V 8 bases and J 4 bases; bases outside gene matches: 6. The CDR3 nucleotides read TGTGCCAGCGGCCCAGGGGGCCTTAATGAAAAACTGTTTTTT. The encoded protein is CASGPGGLNEKLFF.

The chain couples TRBV19 to TRBJ2-1; the match to TRBD2 covers 9 bases. J was trimmed by 4 bases and V by 3 bases; bases with no gene match: 4. Germline V lookup: CDR1 LNHDA, CDR2 SQIVND (reference sequence). This CDR3 comprises 15 residues. CDR3 in DNA: TGTGCCAGTAGTATGAGGCGGGAGGGATACAATGAGCAGTTCTTC. The encoded protein is CASSMRREGYNEQFF. The full variable domain, with the rest looked up from reference TRBV19 and TRBJ2-1, is DGGITQSPKYLFRKEGQNVTLSCEQNLNHDAMYWYRQDPGQGLRLIYYSQIVNDFQKGDIAEGYSVSREKKESFPLTVTSAQKNPTAFYLCASSMRREGYNEQFFGPGTRLTVL.

V and J are TRBV10-1 and TRBJ2-1, with TRBD2 matching 7 bases. The CDR3 contains 16 residues. J gave up 3 bases and V 5 bases, and 10 bases lay outside the gene matches. The germline gives CDR1 WNHNN, CDR2 SYGVQD (reference sequence). DNA of the CDR3: TGCGCCAGCAGTAGCGGGGTCCCCCCGATCTACAATGAGCAGTTCTTC. Protein product: CASSSGVPPIYNEQFF.

V is TRBV28 and J is TRBJ2-4; D not resolved. This CDR3 spans 13 amino acids. The V end was cut by 8 bases, the J end by 1 base, with 9 bases between. CDR1 is MDHEN, CDR2 SYDVKM, per germline. This CDR3 reads CASPRLAKNIQYF. CDR3 in DNA: TGTGCCAGCCCTCGTTTGGCCAAAAACATTCAGTACTTC. Combining the CDR3 with reference TRBV28 and TRBJ2-4 gives the whole variable domain DVKVTQSSRYLVKRTGEKVFLECVQDMDHENMFWYRQDPGLGLRLIYFSYDVKMKEKGDIPEGYSVSREKKERFSLILESASTNQTSMYLCASPRLAKNIQYFGAGTRLSVL.

This sequence joins TRBV3-1 (or the pseudogene TRBV3-2) and TRBJ1-2, with 9 bases fitting TRBD1. The CDR3 runs to 15 residues. V shed 6 bases and J 7 bases; nucleotides not matched to a gene: 12. Per germline, CDR1 LGHDT and CDR2 YNNKEL (reference sequence). The CDR3 is CASRPGTGTPTGYTF. The CDR3 DNA sequence: TGTGCCAGCAGACCCGGGACAGGGACTCCTACTGGCTACACCTTC.

V and J are TRBV29-1 and TRBJ2-1; 11 bases are shared with TRBD1. Per germline, CDR1 SQVTM and CDR2 ANQGSEA. The CDR3 has 15 residues. V lost 5 bases to trimming and J lost 6 bases; unmatched junction nucleotides: 9. CDR3 sequence: CSVRQGTGGTNEQFF. CDR3 DNA sequence: TGCAGCGTTAGGCAGGGGACAGGGGGGACCAATGAGCAGTTCTTC.

The chain carries TRBV5-1 and TRBJ2-5; the D gene is possibly TRBD2 (5 bases). The V end was cut by 2 bases, the J end by 5 bases, with 13 bases between. The CDR3 totals 14 residues. CDR1 is SGHRS, CDR2 YFSETQ, per germline. The CDR3 here is CASSFRPSLETQYF. The CDR3 nucleotides are TGCGCCAGCAGCTTTAGGCCTAGCTTGGAGACCCAGTACTTC.

This clone was seen a handful of times. V is TRBV3-1 (or the pseudogene TRBV3-2) and J is TRBJ1-1; TRBD1 aligns across 10 bases. V lost 4 bases, J lost 1 base, and 9 bases stayed unmatched. CDR3 length: 17 residues. Germline V gene lookup returns CDR1 LGHDT and CDR2 YNNKEL (reference sequence). Written as DNA, the CDR3 is TGTGCCAGCAGCCCCGTCCCGGGACAGGGGCCGAACACTGAAGCTTTCTTT. It specifies CASSPVPGQGPNTEAFF.

This chain joins TRBV7-2 and TRBJ2-7; perhaps TRBD2 as D (6 bases). Germline lookup yields CDR1 SGHTA and CDR2 FQGNSA. CDR3 length equals 15 residues. Trimming took 6 bases from V and 6 from J, leaving 21 bases between them. This CDR3 is CASRAGEATMSEQYF. The DNA of the CDR3 is TGTGCCAGCAGGGCCGGGGAGGCCACTATGTCCGAGCAGTACTTC.

The V gene is TRBV10-1, the J gene TRBJ1-5; D unresolved. The germline gives CDR1 WNHNN, CDR2 SYGVQD (reference sequence). This CDR3 has 16 amino acids. V lost 2 bases and J 5 bases, leaving 16 bases between the germline ends. CDR3 region: CASSEIQCPHHQPQHF. CDR3 DNA sequence: TGCGCCAGCAGTGAGATACAGTGCCCCCATCATCAGCCCCAGCATTTT.